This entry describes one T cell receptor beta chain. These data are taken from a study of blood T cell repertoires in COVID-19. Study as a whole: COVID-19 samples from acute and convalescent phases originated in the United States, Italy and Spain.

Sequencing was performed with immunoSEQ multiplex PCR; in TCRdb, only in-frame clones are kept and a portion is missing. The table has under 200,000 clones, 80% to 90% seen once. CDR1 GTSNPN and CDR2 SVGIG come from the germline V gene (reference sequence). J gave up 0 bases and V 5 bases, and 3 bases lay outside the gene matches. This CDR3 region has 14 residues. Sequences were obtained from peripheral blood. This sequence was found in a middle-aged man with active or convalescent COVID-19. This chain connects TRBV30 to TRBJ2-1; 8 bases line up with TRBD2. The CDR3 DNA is TGTGCCTGGTCTAGCGGGCGCTCCTACAATGAGCAGTTCTTC. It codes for CAWSSGRSYNEQFF.